These 30 T cell receptor beta chains share one sample of origin, sequenced in a study of T cells in localized non-small cell lung cancer. Repertoires were generated with immunoSEQ multiplex PCR, while TCRdb's copy carries only in-frame clones and drops some. The sample lists 59,000 or so clones; approximately 90% were seen once. The material was peripheral blood, obtained before any cancer treatment. These receptors all come from a man between 35 and 75 years old with stage I lung adenocarcinoma.

The chain employs TRBV6-1 and TRBJ2-1; D assignment may be TRBD1 or TRBD2 (5 bases each). CDR3 length equals 15 residues. Trimming took off 3 bases at V and 3 bases at J, with 12 bases between the two ends. Per the germline V gene, CDR1 is MNHNS and CDR2 is SASEGT. CDR3 coding DNA: TGTGCCAGCAGTGACCCCGGGGACCTCTACAATGAGCAGTTCTTC. Residues: CASSDPGDLYNEQFF.

CDR3 residues: CASSFPPGDVFGELFF. The CDR3 bases are TGTGCCAGCAGCTTTCCCCCAGGGGATGTCTTCGGGGAGCTGTTTTTT. This chain joins TRBV11-2 and TRBJ2-2; maybe TRBD1 (6 bases). Trimming cost V 3 bases and J 7 bases, with 18 bases left between them. Germline V gene sequence: CDR1 SGHAT, CDR2 FQNNGV. CDR3 length: 16 amino acids.

V usage is TRBV4-1 and J usage is TRBJ1-5; 10 positions match TRBD1. Germline loops: CDR1 MGHRA, CDR2 YSYEKL. The CDR3 runs to 16 residues. J gave up 4 bases and V 0 bases, and 3 bases lay outside the gene matches. CDR3 in DNA: TGCGCCAGCAGCCAAGACGACAGGGGGCAAAATCAGCCCCAGCATTTT. As protein: CASSQDDRGQNQPQHF.

V usage is TRBV19 and J usage is TRBJ1-1; D uncertain. The germline CDR1 and CDR2 sequences are LNHDA and SQIVND (reference sequence). With 4 bases removed from V and 0 bases from J, the gap between germline ends came to 9 bases. The CDR3 length is 14 residues. DNA of the CDR3: TGTGCCAGTAGTACCCCGAACGTGAACACTGAAGCTTTCTTT. This sequence encodes CASSTPNVNTEAFF. Full variable domain (missing parts from reference TRBV19 and TRBJ1-1): DGGITQSPKYLFRKEGQNVTLSCEQNLNHDAMYWYRQDPGQGLRLIYYSQIVNDFQKGDIAEGYSVSREKKESFPLTVTSAQKNPTAFYLCASSTPNVNTEAFFGQGTRLTVV.

The rearrangement joins TRBV27 to TRBJ2-7; 8 positions agree with TRBD2. J was trimmed by 0 bases and V by 5 bases; bases with no gene match: 6. CDR3 length equals 15 residues. Germline CDR1 MNHEY, CDR2 SMNVEV (reference sequence). This CDR3 reads CASSLSGMSSYEQYF. The DNA of the CDR3 is TGTGCCAGCAGTCTTAGCGGGATGAGCTCCTACGAGCAGTACTTC.

The rearrangement links TRBV10-3 to TRBJ1-1, with TRBD1 identical over 7 bases. V lost 3 bases and J lost 8; bases outside the gene matches: 9. This CDR3 has 14 amino acids. CDR1 is ENHRY and CDR2 is SYGVKD in the germline V gene. The CDR3 nucleotides read TGTGCCATCAGTGACACGACAGGGCGTCGCGAAGCTTTCTTT. This translates into CAISDTTGRREAFF.

The rearrangement links TRBV9 to TRBJ2-7; D is unclear. V lost 5 bases, J lost 2 bases, and 8 bases lay in between. The germline CDR1 and CDR2 sequences are SGDLS and YYNGEE. The CDR3 is 12 residues long. The DNA of the CDR3 is TGTGCCAGCAGTTCCCCCCCCTACGAGCAGTACTTC. Encoded protein: CASSSPPYEQYF.

The chain employs TRBV5-4 and TRBJ2-7; D may be TRBD1 or TRBD2 (5 bases each). Trimming removed 4 bases from V and 1 base from J, with 12 bases in between. The germline V gene has CDR1 SGHNT and CDR2 YYREEE (reference sequence). CDR3 size: 14 residues. The DNA for the CDR3 is TGTGCCAGCAGCCCCGGGACCTATTCCTACGAGCAGTACTTC. Amino acid sequence: CASSPGTYSYEQYF.

V is TRBV4-1 and J is TRBJ2-1; D possibly uses TRBD1 or TRBD2 (6 bases each). The germline V gene encodes CDR1 MGHRA and CDR2 YSYEKL. CDR3 length: 14 amino acids. The ends were cut back, 2 bases at V and 7 bases at J, with 12 bases in the middle. DNA for the CDR3: TGCGCCAGCAGCCAACCCAAGGGGGGAAATGAGCAGTTCTTC. Its protein is CASSQPKGGNEQFF.

The J gene is TRBJ1-1, the V gene TRBV6-1, with D unresolved. V was clipped by 2 bases and J by 10 bases, with 14 bases between them. CDR1 is MNHNS, CDR2 SASEGT, per germline. The CDR3 contains 13 residues. CDR3 sequence reads: CASSETIKSGAFF. The CDR3 DNA is TGTGCCAGCAGTGAAACAATAAAGTCGGGAGCTTTCTTT.

The V call is TRBV5-4, the J call TRBJ2-7; 9 positions agree with TRBD2. V was clipped by 2 bases and J by 2 bases; unmatched bases: 5. CDR3 length: 15 residues. The V gene's germline CDR1 is SGHNT and CDR2 YYREEE (reference sequence). This CDR3 reads CASSFSLAGPYEQYF. DNA of the CDR3: TGTGCCAGCAGCTTTAGTCTAGCGGGACCCTACGAGCAGTACTTC.

The J gene is TRBJ2-7, the V gene TRBV11-1; unclear D gene. CDR1 and CDR2 (germline): SGHAT, FQDESV (reference sequence). V was pared by 5 bases and J by 1 base, with 15 bases between. The CDR3 is 15 residues long. CDR3 loop: CASSPEAIYSYEQYF. CDR3 DNA: TGTGCCAGCAGCCCAGAGGCCATCTATTCCTACGAGCAGTACTTC.

The rearrangement uses TRBV7-3 and TRBJ2-2, with 8 nucleotides matching TRBD1. CDR1 is SGHTA and CDR2 is FQGTGA in the germline V gene. V shed 8 bases and J 1 base; nucleotides not matched to a gene: 3. The CDR3 is 14 amino acids. The CDR3 sequence is CASSGQGNTGELFF. CDR3 DNA: TGTGCCAGCTCTGGACAGGGGAACACCGGGGAGCTGTTTTTT.

The chain recombines TRBV6-5 with TRBJ2-7; TRBD1 matches 9 bases. Looked up from germline, CDR1 is MNHEY and CDR2 is SVGAGI. The CDR3 loop spans 15 amino acids. Losses at the gene ends were 5 bases for V and 2 bases for J; bases not matched to a gene: 7. The CDR3 is CASSTTGTGTYEQYF. The CDR3 coding sequence is TGTGCCAGCAGTACTACCGGGACAGGGACCTACGAGCAGTACTTC.

The V and J genes are TRBV9 and TRBJ2-7, with 7 bases aligning to TRBD2. There are 15 residues in the CDR3. V lost 2 bases and J lost 4; bases outside the gene matches: 9. Germline values: CDR1 SGDLS, CDR2 YYNGEE. The CDR3 sequence is CASSVGGSSLYEQYF. CDR3 DNA: TGTGCCAGCAGCGTCGGCGGGAGTTCTCTATACGAGCAGTACTTC.

This clone occurred once. The V and J genes are TRBV12-5 and TRBJ1-2, with a weak D call TRBD1 (6 bases). Germline V CDR1 and CDR2: LGHNT, FRNRAP. V lost 4 bases and J lost 4, with 19 bases in between. The CDR3 sequence is 16 residues long. In DNA, the CDR3 is TGTGCTAGTGGTTCCCGGTGGGCAGGGGAAATCTATGGCTACACCTTC. It codes for CASGSRWAGEIYGYTF.

V is TRBV29-1 and J is TRBJ2-2, with D possibly TRBD2 on 5 matching bases. In germline, CDR1 is SQVTM, CDR2 ANQGSEA. The CDR3 runs to 14 residues. Trimming shortened V by 6 bases and J by 0 bases, and 11 bases separated the two germline ends. DNA of the CDR3: TGCAGCGTCGGGGAACTTACGAACACCGGGGAGCTGTTTTTT. It yields the protein CSVGELTNTGELFF.

The V and J genes are TRBV6-1 and TRBJ1-4; unclear D gene. Germline CDR1 is MNHNS and CDR2 is SASEGT. The CDR3 consists of 14 residues. V was pared by 6 bases and J by 8 bases, with 16 bases between. CDR3 sequence reads: CASSALRGGEKLFF. The CDR3 DNA reads as TGTGCCAGCAGCGCTCTCCGGGGTGGGGAAAAACTGTTTTTT.

The chain uses TRBV29-1 and TRBJ2-3; TRBD2 aligns across 10 bases. J was trimmed by 3 bases and V by 4 bases; bases with no gene match: 7. CDR1 SQVTM and CDR2 ANQGSEA come from the germline V gene. The CDR3 contains 15 residues. The CDR3 sequence is CSVARPSGSTDTQYF. The CDR3 DNA follows: TGCAGCGTTGCCCGTCCTAGCGGGAGTACAGATACGCAGTATTTT.

The chain employs TRBV27 and TRBJ2-1; D ambiguous. The germline V gene encodes CDR1 MNHEY and CDR2 SMNVEV (reference sequence). This CDR3 has 14 amino acids. Trimming took off 2 bases at V and 7 bases at J, with 12 bases between the two ends. CDR3 bases: TGTGCCAGCAGTTTAGGACCTCTGGGTAATGAGCAGTTCTTC. This encodes CASSLGPLGNEQFF.

The CDR3: CASSSGGRSTDTQYF. The CDR3 DNA follows: TGTGCCAGCAGCTCCGGTGGCCGGAGCACAGATACGCAGTATTTT. The chain recombines TRBV7-3 with TRBJ2-3; D uncertain. CDR1 SGHTA and CDR2 FQGTGA come from the germline V gene. CDR3 size: 15 residues. V was clipped by 4 bases and J by 0 bases, with 11 bases between them. The complete variable domain, with remaining parts taken from reference TRBV7-3 and TRBJ2-3, reads GAGVSQTPSNKVTEKGKYVELRCDPISGHTALYWYRQSLGQGPEFLIYFQGTGAADDSGLPNDRFFAVRPEGSVSTLKIQRTERGDSAVYLCASSSGGRSTDTQYFGPGTRLTVL.

The rearrangement uses TRBV7-6 and TRBJ2-2; D is ambiguous. The V end lost 5 bases, the J end lost 5 bases, and 15 bases lay between the germline ends. The CDR3 is made up of 15 amino acids. Germline assignment: CDR1 SGHVS and CDR2 FNYEAQ. The DNA for the CDR3 is TGTGCCAGCAGCCCACTAACCTCGAGAACCGGGGAGCTGTTTTTT. Its translation: CASSPLTSRTGELFF.

This sequence joins TRBV4-1 and TRBJ2-1; 8 nucleotides align to TRBD2. Germline CDR1 is MGHRA and CDR2 is YSYEKL. Losses at the gene ends were 3 bases for V and 6 bases for J; bases not matched to a gene: 4. The CDR3 is 14 residues long. CDR3 sequence: CASSHSGLANEQFF. The CDR3 bases are TGCGCCAGCAGCCACTCCGGACTAGCCAATGAGCAGTTCTTC.

The chain has TRBV28 and TRBJ2-1; D is unclear. In germline, CDR1 is MDHEN, CDR2 SYDVKM. This CDR3 has 14 residues. V shed 0 bases and J shed 2 bases, with 5 bases lying between them. The CDR3 region has the DNA TGTGCCAGCAGTTTATGGGCCGCCTACAATGAGCAGTTCTTC. This gives the protein CASSLWAAYNEQFF.

Here the CDR3 DNA reads TGCGCCAGCAGCCAAGCGCAAAACGGGTATGGCTACACCTTC. Residues: CASSQAQNGYGYTF. The genes are TRBV4-1 and TRBJ1-2; D uncertain. Germline-derived CDR1 and CDR2 are MGHRA and YSYEKL. Trimming cost V 1 base and J 5 bases, with 11 bases left between them. This CDR3 has 14 residues.

This rearrangement joins TRBV5-4 to TRBJ2-3; D might be TRBD1 (5 bases). V was pared by 1 base and J by 4 bases, with 10 bases between. Germline lookup yields CDR1 SGHNT and CDR2 YYREEE (reference sequence). The CDR3 consists of 14 residues. The CDR3 region has the DNA TGTGCCAGCAGCTTGCGGCAGGGCTCAGATACGCAGTATTTT. Amino acids: CASSLRQGSDTQYF.

V and J are TRBV14 and TRBJ2-7, with D unresolved. This CDR3 comprises 13 residues. Trimming cost V 0 bases and J 6 bases, with 9 bases left between them. Germline V gives CDR1 SGHDN, CDR2 FVKESK. CDR3 coding DNA: TGTGCCAGCAGCCAAGATCGAGGCCGCGAGCAGTACTTC. This codes for CASSQDRGREQYF.

The V gene is TRBV19, the J gene TRBJ1-1; a possible D gene is TRBD1 (5 bases). Germline lookup yields CDR1 LNHDA and CDR2 SQIVND (reference sequence). The CDR3 has 15 residues. V lost 6 bases and J 1 base, leaving 15 bases between the germline ends. The CDR3 DNA reads TGTGCCAGTAGGGGACTGGCTCCTAAGAACACTGAAGCTTTCTTT. Translation: CASRGLAPKNTEAFF.

The sample holds one count of this clone. This chain uses TRBV7-9 with TRBJ2-1, with D perhaps matching TRBD1 (6 bases). The CDR3 has 17 amino acids. The V and J ends lost 2 bases and 1 base respectively, with 15 bases between them. Germline-derived CDR1 and CDR2 are SEHNR and FQNEAQ (reference sequence). This chain's CDR3 is CASSLRIGQGSYNEQFF. The CDR3 nucleotides are TGTGCCAGCAGCTTACGGATCGGGCAGGGGTCCTACAATGAGCAGTTCTTC. The full variable domain, rest sourced from reference TRBV7-9 and TRBJ2-1, is DTGVSQNPRHKITKRGQNVTFRCDPISEHNRLYWYRQTLGQGPEFLTYFQNEAQLEKSRLLSDRFSAERPKGSFSTLEIQRTEQGDSAMYLCASSLRIGQGSYNEQFFGPGTRLTVL.

CDR3 nucleotides: TGTGCCAGCAGTTACGACACTCCCGCGAACACCGGGGAGCTGTTTTTT. Protein product: CASSYDTPANTGELFF. The chain couples TRBV6-5 to TRBJ2-2; unclear D gene. V was trimmed by 2 bases and J by 0 bases, leaving 10 bases between them. Germline V gives CDR1 MNHEY, CDR2 SVGAGI. The CDR3 extends over 16 amino acids.